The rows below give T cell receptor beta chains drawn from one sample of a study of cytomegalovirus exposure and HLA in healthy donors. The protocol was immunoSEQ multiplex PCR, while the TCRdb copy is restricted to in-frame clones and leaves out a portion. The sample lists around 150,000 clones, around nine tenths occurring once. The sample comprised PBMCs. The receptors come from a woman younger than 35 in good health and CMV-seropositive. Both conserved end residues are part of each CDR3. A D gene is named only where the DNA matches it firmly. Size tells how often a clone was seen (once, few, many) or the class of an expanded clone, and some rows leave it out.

DNA: TGTGCCAGTAGTATGTTTGGGGCTAGCGGATACGAGCAGTACTTC
CDR3: CASSMFGASGYEQYF
V: TRBV19
size: once
length: 15
D: TRBD2
J: TRBJ2-7

DNA: TGCAGCGTTGAGATTGGGGCCACAACTAATGAAAAACTGTTTTTT
CDR3: CSVEIGATTNEKLFF
V: TRBV29-1
size: NA
length: 15
D: NA
J: TRBJ1-4

DNA: TGTGCCAGCAGCCCGGGACTAGCGGGAGGCTCCTCCACCGGGGAGCTGTTTTTT
CDR3: CASSPGLAGGSSTGELFF
V: TRBV9
size: NA
length: 18
D: TRBD2
J: TRBJ2-2

DNA: TGCAGCGTTGAAACCAAGGGGCGTGAAAAACTGTTTTTT
CDR3: CSVETKGREKLFF
V: TRBV29-1
size: NA
length: 13
D: NA
J: TRBJ1-4

DNA: TGCGCCAGCAGCCAAGGACTAGCGGGATATGCCTACGAGCAGTACTTC
CDR3: CASSQGLAGYAYEQYF
V: TRBV4-1
size: NA
length: 16
D: TRBD2
J: TRBJ2-7

DNA: TGTGCCAGCACTCCTAGCGGGAGAACAGATACGCAGTATTTT
CDR3: CASTPSGRTDTQYF
V: TRBV6-1
size: NA
length: 14
D: TRBD2
J: TRBJ2-3

DNA: TGTGCCAGCAGCGGGGGAGATCTTTCCTACGAGCAGTACTTC
CDR3: CASSGGDLSYEQYF
V: TRBV9
size: NA
length: 14
D: NA
J: TRBJ2-7

DNA: TGTGCCAGCAGCTTAGGCCGGTCCTCTGGGGCCAACGTCCTGACTTTC
CDR3: CASSLGRSSGANVLTF
V: TRBV11-2
size: NA
length: 16
D: NA
J: TRBJ2-6

DNA: TGTGCCTGGAGATGGGGAGCCTACGAGCAGTACTTC
CDR3: CAWRWGAYEQYF
V: TRBV30
size: NA
length: 12
D: NA
J: TRBJ2-7

DNA: TGTGCCAGCAGTTCCAAGCGGGGACTAGAGTACGAGCAGTACTTC
CDR3: CASSSKRGLEYEQYF
V: TRBV7-9
size: NA
length: 15
D: TRBD2
J: TRBJ2-7

DNA: TGCGCCAGCAGCGAACTAGCGGGAGAAGTTCATGAGCAGTTCTTC
CDR3: CASSELAGEVHEQFF
V: TRBV5-1
size: NA
length: 15
D: TRBD2
J: TRBJ2-1

DNA: TGTGCCAGCAGTTACGGACAGACTACTCTGAACACTGAAGCTTTCTTT
CDR3: CASSYGQTTLNTEAFF
V: TRBV6-5
size: NA
length: 16
D: NA
J: TRBJ1-1

DNA: TGTGCCAGCAGCTTAGTTCTAGCGGGAGTCGAGCAGTACTTC
CDR3: CASSLVLAGVEQYF
V: TRBV7-8
size: NA
length: 14
D: TRBD2
J: TRBJ2-7

DNA: TGTGCCAGCAGCTCACCTAGCGGGAGGCGTTTGTACAATGAGCAGTTCTTC
CDR3: CASSSPSGRRLYNEQFF
V: TRBV7-2
size: NA
length: 17
D: TRBD2
J: TRBJ2-1

DNA: TGTGCCAGCAGTCGACTAGGCGGTGCAGATACGCAGTATTTT
CDR3: CASSRLGGADTQYF
V: TRBV5-6
size: NA
length: 14
D: NA
J: TRBJ2-3

DNA: TGTGCCAGCAGCCGGTCGGAGACCCAGTACTTC
CDR3: CASSRSETQYF
V: TRBV5-6
size: NA
length: 11
D: NA
J: TRBJ2-5

DNA: TGTGCCAGCAGTCCTTGGACAGGGGGTGAAGAGACCCAGTACTTC
CDR3: CASSPWTGGEETQYF
V: TRBV28
size: NA
length: 15
D: TRBD1
J: TRBJ2-5

DNA: TGTGCCAGCACTTCAGGTTTCGCCGGGGCCAACGTCCTGACTTTC
CDR3: CASTSGFAGANVLTF
V: TRBV5-6
size: NA
length: 15
D: NA
J: TRBJ2-6

DNA: TGTGCCAGCAGCTTAGTATTGTCAGATACGCAGTATTTT
CDR3: CASSLVLSDTQYF
V: TRBV7-6
size: NA
length: 13
D: NA
J: TRBJ2-3

DNA: TGTGCCAGCAGCTTGGGACAGGGGAAACAAGAGACCCAGTACTTC
CDR3: CASSLGQGKQETQYF
V: TRBV5-7
size: NA
length: 15
D: TRBD1
J: TRBJ2-5